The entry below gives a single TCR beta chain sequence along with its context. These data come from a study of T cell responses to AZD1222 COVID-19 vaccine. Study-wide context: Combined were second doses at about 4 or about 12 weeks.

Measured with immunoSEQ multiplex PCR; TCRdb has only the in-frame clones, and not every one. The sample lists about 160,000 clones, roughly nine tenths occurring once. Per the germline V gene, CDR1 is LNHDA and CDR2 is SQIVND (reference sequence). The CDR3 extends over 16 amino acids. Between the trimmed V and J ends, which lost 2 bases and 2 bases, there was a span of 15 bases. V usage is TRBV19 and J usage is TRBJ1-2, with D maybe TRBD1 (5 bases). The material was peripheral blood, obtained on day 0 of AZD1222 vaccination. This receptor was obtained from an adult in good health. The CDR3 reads CASSIQGTIGNYGYTF. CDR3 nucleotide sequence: TGTGCCAGTAGTATACAGGGCACGATAGGGAACTATGGCTACACCTTC.